This entry concerns a single T cell receptor (beta chain). This sample stems from a study of PD-1 blockade in mismatch repair-deficient tumors. Study overall: All were previously treated, progressing patients with approximately 12 mismatch repair-deficient cancer types.

Assay used: immunoSEQ multiplex PCR; TCRdb lists only in-frame clones, some missing. Of approximately 37,000 clones detected, 70% to 90% appear once; the ten largest clones hold approximately 3.6%. The source was peripheral blood, collected approximately 80 weeks after starting pembrolizumab. This sequence was found in an adult with mismatch repair-deficient cancer.

CDR3: CASSLRGSGGSDTQYF. CDR3 coding DNA: TGTGCCAGCAGCTTAAGGGGTAGCGGGGGTTCCGATACGCAGTATTTT. This sequence joins TRBV11-3 and TRBJ2-3; 9 nucleotides line up with TRBD2. Germline assignment: CDR1 SGHNT and CDR2 YENEEA. Trimming removed 2 bases from V and 6 bases from J; junction bases left unmatched: 9. This CDR3 has 16 residues.